Following are 14 T cell receptor beta chains from one sample sequenced in a study of Ad26.COV2.S vaccination and SARS-CoV-2 variants (dated by TCRdb to about 2021). This sample's treatment or condition label indicates: some 20 received Ad26.COV2.S at low or high dose, single or two shots; about 5 received placebo; per-sample allocation not given. Repertoires of vaccine and placebo recipients were sequenced from samples taken on day 63 after the first injection. Library preparation used the immunoSEQ multiplex PCR assay. TCRdb stores this immuneACCESS table with in-frame sequences only. Part of the clones is absent; in the studies checked, under half of the shortfall reflects unresolved V genes, and no reason is known for the rest. The sample includes about 330,000 clones, with almost 90% observed a single time. Together, the top ten hold approximately 5% of the sample. The source material was peripheral blood, sampled in a trial of Ad26.COV2.S vaccine versus placebo. These receptors originate from a person between 18 and 59 years old who received the Ad26.COV2.S COVID-19 vaccine or a placebo.

The rearrangement uses TRBV7-7 and TRBJ2-5; no reliable D call. CDR1 and CDR2 (germline): SSHAT, FNYEAQ (reference sequence). Trimming took 5 bases from V and 0 from J, leaving 10 bases between them. This CDR3 spans 14 amino acids. CDR3 sequence reads: CASSADLYQETQYF. CDR3 bases: TGTGCCAGCAGCGCGGATCTGTACCAAGAGACCCAGTACTTC.

The CDR3 bases are TGTGCCAGCAGCTCCAATCCGGGCGAGCAGTACTTC. It translates to CASSSNPGEQYF. The chain has TRBV7-6 and TRBJ2-7; D is unclear. This CDR3 is built from 12 residues. Trimming removed 4 bases from V and 6 bases from J, with 10 bases in between. CDR1 SGHVS and CDR2 FNYEAQ come from the germline V gene.

This rearrangement joins TRBV7-9 to TRBJ2-5, with 10 bases fitting TRBD2. Per the germline V gene, CDR1 is SEHNR and CDR2 is FQNEAQ (reference sequence). The CDR3 is 18 residues long. Trimming at V came to 5 bases and at J to 4 bases, leaving 16 bases not matched to a gene. CDR3 sequence (DNA): TGTGCCAGCAGCACCCGGGCTAGCGGGGGACCGGGGGCAGAGACCCAGTACTTC. It codes for CASSTRASGGPGAETQYF.

This chain links TRBV24-1 with TRBJ2-3; D unclear. Germline assignment: CDR1 KGHDR and CDR2 SFDVKD. This CDR3 spans 18 amino acids. V lost 1 base and J lost 4, with 20 bases in between. This CDR3 is CATSDFAPGGSRSDTQYF. The CDR3 DNA reads TGTGCCACCAGTGATTTCGCTCCCGGCGGTTCCCGGTCAGATACGCAGTATTTT.

This rearrangement joins TRBV4-3 to TRBJ1-2, with 8 positions matching TRBD1. Looked up from germline, CDR1 is LGHNA and CDR2 is YSLEER. J was trimmed by 8 bases and V by 1 base; bases with no gene match: 9. This CDR3 has 15 amino acids. CDR3 residues: CASSQVDREVGGYTF. The CDR3 nucleotides are TGCGCCAGCAGCCAAGTGGACAGGGAAGTTGGCGGCTACACCTTC.

V is TRBV5-6 and J is TRBJ2-3, with D hard to call. CDR3 length: 13 residues. Germline V CDR1 and CDR2: SGHDT, YYEEEE. V lost 2 bases to trimming and J lost 3 bases, with 7 bases between them. CDR3 region: CASSFFSTDTQYF. DNA of the CDR3: TGTGCCAGCAGCTTTTTTTCAACAGATACGCAGTATTTT.

This clone has a handful of counts. The genes are TRBV7-9 and TRBJ2-7; the D gene is possibly TRBD2 (6 bases). Trimming removed 3 bases from V and 7 bases from J, with 10 bases in between. Germline V gene sequence: CDR1 SEHNR, CDR2 FQNEAQ (reference sequence). The CDR3 spans 12 residues. The CDR3 loop is CASSFPAGEQYF. The CDR3 DNA reads as TGTGCCAGCAGCTTCCCCGCGGGAGAGCAGTACTTC.

This sequence joins TRBV25-1 and TRBJ1-2; D gene ambiguous. The CDR3 has 12 amino acids. V lost 8 bases to trimming and J lost 5 bases, with 12 bases between them. Germline-derived CDR1 and CDR2 are MGHDK and SYGVNS. The CDR3 protein is CASGEVGYGYTF. DNA of the CDR3: TGTGCCAGCGGAGAAGTAGGGTATGGCTACACCTTC.

The chain recombines TRBV6-5 with TRBJ2-3, with TRBD2 matching over 12 bases. V was clipped by 11 bases and J by 4 bases; unmatched bases: 7. The CDR3 runs 14 residues. From germline, CDR1 is MNHEY and CDR2 SVGAGI. This CDR3 is CAGRTSGVADTQYF. DNA of the CDR3: TGTGCCGGTAGGACTAGCGGGGTAGCAGATACGCAGTATTTT.

This chain uses TRBV18 with TRBJ1-5; D might be TRBD1 (6 bases). The CDR3 totals 19 residues. The V gene's germline CDR1 is KGHSH and CDR2 LQKENI. The ends were cut back, 2 bases at V and 0 bases at J, with 20 bases in the middle. DNA of the CDR3: TGTGCCAGCTCACCAGGACAGCTTCCTTACGTGTCTAGCAATCAGCCCCAGCATTTT. Translated: CASSPGQLPYVSSNQPQHF.

The rearrangement links TRBV12-3 or TRBV12-4 to TRBJ1-1; 7 bases line up with TRBD1. This CDR3 region has 13 residues. V was clipped by 8 bases and J by 2 bases; unmatched bases: 5. Written as DNA, the CDR3 is TGTGCCAGCTTGGGACAGAAAAACACTGAAGCTTTCTTT. Amino acids: CASLGQKNTEAFF.

This rearrangement joins TRBV11-3 to TRBJ1-2; D possibly corresponds to TRBD1 (5 bases). The germline gives CDR1 SGHNT, CDR2 YENEEA. The germline V and J ends were trimmed by 5 bases and 8 bases, with 18 bases remaining between them. The CDR3 runs to 14 residues. The CDR3 here is CASSPLGQPSGYTF. The DNA of the CDR3 is TGTGCCAGCAGCCCTTTGGGGCAGCCCTCAGGCTACACCTTC.

The chain carries TRBV4-1 and TRBJ2-3; TRBD2 matches 14 bases. The CDR3 covers 16 residues. V was pared by 4 bases and J by 6 bases, with 6 bases of the junction left unmatched. Germline V gives CDR1 MGHRA, CDR2 YSYEKL. CDR3: CASSLTGTSGSDTQYF. CDR3 sequence (DNA): TGCGCCAGCAGCCTTACCGGGACTAGCGGGAGTGATACGCAGTATTTT.

J is TRBJ1-4 and V is TRBV7-2, with 8 bases matching TRBD1. The CDR3 has 19 residues. V was clipped by 5 bases and J by 0 bases; unmatched bases: 14. The V gene's germline CDR1 is SGHTA and CDR2 FQGNSA. CDR3 sequence: CASSPAPGTGTATNEKLFF. The CDR3 DNA follows: TGTGCCAGCAGCCCCGCACCCGGGACAGGAACCGCAACTAATGAAAAACTGTTTTTT.